The TCR beta chain described here comes from a study of blood T cell repertoires in COVID-19. Study summary: The United States, Italy and Spain supplied acute and convalescent COVID-19 samples.

In the study's own analysis: It was from reference gene primer amplification that nucleated cell counts were estimated. Generated by immunoSEQ multiplex PCR, the TCRdb table keeps only in-frame clones and is missing some. V, J and clone size reflect that table, while D and trimming were determined from the DNA. Here the sample spans under 150,000 clones, 85% being singletons. This clone was found once. V dropped 5 bases and J dropped 2 bases, with 10 bases sitting between them. Germline V gives CDR1 MNHNY, CDR2 SVGAGI (reference sequence). The CDR3 is 13 residues long. This chain connects TRBV6-6 to TRBJ2-7; a weak D match, TRBD2 (6 bases). The sample taken for sequencing was peripheral blood. The receptor's source is a human donor in a cohort sampled during active COVID-19. The CDR3 DNA sequence: TGTGCCAGCAGTAGGGAGGTTACCTACGAGCAGTACTTC. Protein: CASSREVTYEQYF.